The entry below describes one TCR beta chain. TCRdb keeps only in-frame clones here, not all; method: immunoSEQ multiplex PCR. The sample yields about 410,000 clones, 75% to 95% seen once. The data derive from a study of control samples from healthy donors and cancer patients. The sequence came from a man aged 40-55 years with head and neck cancer. Sequenced input: PBMCs.

The CDR3 nucleotides are TGTGCCAGCAGCGTACCCTTGGAGGGGAGAAGTGGGGCCAACGTCCTGACTTTC. Its translation is CASSVPLEGRSGANVLTF. The chain uses TRBV9 and TRBJ2-6; D possibly corresponds to TRBD2 (6 bases). Germline V gene data show CDR1 as SGDLS and CDR2 as YYNGEE. The V and J ends lost 1 base and 3 bases respectively, with 17 bases between them. The CDR3 has 18 residues.